The 17 T cell receptor beta chains below were found in one sample sequenced in a study of regulatory T cells in long-lasting Graves disease. The TCR beta library used iRepertoire HTBI primers with Arm-PCR amplification of CDR3. TCRdb itself ran the multiplex PCR reads through MiXCR, one entry per CDR3 protein. The data hold approximately 460,000 distinct CDR3 sequences, with less than 20% observed a single time. Time point specified: newly diagnosed GD, antithyroid drugs for less than 3 months. PBMC RNA was the source of the TCR library. Separately, the same data were catalogued under a study of T cells in Graves' hyperthyroidism and ophthalmopathy.

Material: peripheral blood mononuclear cells (PBMCs), obtained at new diagnosis, from a patient treated with antithyroid drugs. All receptors come from a woman younger than 45 with Graves disease.

This clonotype was observed a few times. The chain links TRBV4-1 to TRBJ2-1; the D gene is possibly TRBD2 (5 bases). The CDR3 is 17 amino acids. CDR1 and CDR2 (germline): MGHRA, YSYEKL. Trimming removed 1 base at V and 4 bases at J, with 17 bases between. Here the CDR3 reads CASSQVLQRPGYNEQFF. CDR3 nucleotides: TGCGCCAGCAGCCAAGTCCTACAGCGGCCCGGGTACAATGAGCAGTTCTTC.

To note about this clonotype: This likely traces to a read error, being one base from a far larger clone. This rearrangement joins TRBV12-5 to TRBJ2-3; 14 nucleotides align to TRBD2. The J call is in doubt because the DNA end fits TRBJ2-1 better. From germline, CDR1 is LGHNT and CDR2 FRNRAP. The CDR3 runs 21 residues. CDR3 DNA sequence: TGTGCTAGTGGTTTGCCCCCCTCCGGGACAGAGGGACTAGCGGGAGTTTGGGAGCAGTTCTTC. This translates into CASGLPPSGTEGLAGVWEQFF.

On this clonotype itself: A much larger clone differs by one base, so this may be a read error. The CDR3 protein is CASSSYPGQVNQPQHF. The CDR3 DNA follows: TGTGCCAGCAGTTCTTATCCAGGGCAAGTCAATCAGCCCCAGCATTTT. This chain joins TRBV7-2 and TRBJ1-5; D possibly corresponds to TRBD1 (5 bases). V was clipped by 6 bases and J by 3 bases, with 18 bases between them. Germline lookup yields CDR1 SGHTA and CDR2 FQGNSA. CDR3 length: 16 amino acids.

This chain connects TRBV7-8 to TRBJ2-6; D is unclear. The CDR3 is 17 residues long. Trimming stripped 6 bases from V and 0 bases from J, with 15 bases between. CDR1 and CDR2 (germline): SGHVS, FQNEAQ. The CDR3 nucleotides are TGTGCCAGCAGGGTGACAAGGGTACGCTCTGGGGCCAACGTCCTGACTTTC. As protein: CASRVTRVRSGANVLTF.

This clonotype occurred many times. The gene calls are TRBV6-5 and TRBJ2-7, with 10 bases lining up with TRBD2. The CDR3 length is 15 residues. Germline-derived CDR1 and CDR2 are MNHEY and SVGAGI. J lost 4 bases, V lost 2 bases, and 5 bases had no gene match. CDR3 loop: CASSYVASGSYEQYF. Here the CDR3 DNA reads TGTGCCAGCAGTTACGTGGCTAGCGGGAGTTACGAGCAGTACTTC.

This clonotype was counted many times. CDR3 in amino acids: CASTPTEAFF. For the CDR3, the DNA is TGTGCCAGCACCCCGACTGAAGCTTTCTTT. The genes are TRBV28 and TRBJ1-1, with D hard to call. CDR1 MDHEN and CDR2 SYDVKM come from the germline V gene. Trimming removed 7 bases at V and 5 bases at J, with 5 bases between. The CDR3 loop spans 10 amino acids.

This clonotype occurred many times. The genes are TRBV20-1 and TRBJ2-4; D uncertain. Germline CDR1 is DFQATT and CDR2 is SNEGSKA (reference sequence). Between the trimmed V and J ends, which lost 6 bases and 6 bases, there was a span of 9 bases. The CDR3 loop spans 11 amino acids. As DNA, the CDR3 is TGCAGTGCACGTGGTCTAAACATTCAGTACTTC. Amino acids: CSARGLNIQYF.

The chain uses TRBV6-1 and TRBJ1-2; 9 bases line up with TRBD1. The V and J ends lost 6 bases and 8 bases, in that order; junction bases with no gene match: 13. The CDR3 is 15 amino acids. Germline V CDR1 and CDR2: MNHNS, SASEGT. CDR3 protein: CASSSSGTGFSGYTF. DNA of the CDR3: TGTGCCAGCAGCTCTTCCGGGACAGGGTTTTCCGGCTACACCTTC.

This clonotype was seen repeatedly, ten times or more. This chain joins TRBV20-1 and TRBJ1-2, with TRBD1 matching over 9 bases. The CDR3 consists of 14 residues. The germline gives CDR1 DFQATT, CDR2 SNEGSKA (reference sequence). Unmatched junction bases numbered 13, after V lost 6 bases and J lost 8 bases. CDR3 DNA sequence: TGCAGTGCCACTATAGAGGGGACAGGGACCGGCTACACCTTC. This gives the protein CSATIEGTGTGYTF.

There are a few counts of this clonotype. The V and J genes are TRBV7-9 and TRBJ2-5, with D unclear. V lost 5 bases, J lost 2 bases, and 15 bases lay in between. The germline CDR1 and CDR2 sequences are SEHNR and FQNEAQ (reference sequence). The CDR3 loop spans 15 amino acids. The CDR3 DNA follows: TGTGCCAGCAGCCCTAGTTACGGGCAACAAGAGACCCAGTACTTC. Translating gives CASSPSYGQQETQYF.

This clonotype was recorded a few times. This chain links TRBV12-3 or TRBV12-4 with TRBJ2-5; 10 nucleotides align to TRBD2. The better agreement between TRBJ2-1 and the DNA end casts doubt on the J call. This CDR3 contains 17 residues. CDR3: CASSLEGALAGVGEQFF. The CDR3 DNA reads TGTGCCAGCAGTTTAGAAGGTGCCCTAGCGGGGGTCGGTGAGCAGTTCTTC.

A note on this clonotype: A far bigger clonotype differs at one base, so this is likely a read error. This chain joins TRBV7-2 and TRBJ2-1; the D gene is possibly TRBD1 (6 bases). Looked up from germline, CDR1 is SGHTA and CDR2 is FQGNSA. The CDR3 consists of 15 residues. V lost 5 bases, J lost 10 bases, and 21 bases lay in between. The CDR3 region has the DNA TGTGCCAGCAGCGCACAGGGCTTTCGGGCCTACGAGCAGTTCTTC. It translates to CASSAQGFRAYEQFF.

This clonotype was detected a few times. V is TRBV12-3 or TRBV12-4 and J is TRBJ2-1; TRBD2 matches 8 bases. Trimming cost V 10 bases and J 6 bases; bases outside gene matches: 11. CDR3 size: 14 residues. DNA for the CDR3: TGTGCCACCCGGGCCCTAGCGGGTAGCAATGAGCAGTTCTTC. It is translated as CATRALAGSNEQFF.

Many counts were recorded for this clonotype. V gene TRBV20-1 combines with J gene TRBJ2-2, with a possible D match to TRBD2 (7 bases). Germline values: CDR1 DFQATT, CDR2 SNEGSKA (reference sequence). The CDR3 consists of 17 residues. V was shortened by 0 bases and J by 4 bases, with 18 bases between the two germline ends. The CDR3 protein is CSARDLGGASVTGELFF. DNA of the CDR3: TGCAGTGCTAGAGATCTAGGGGGGGCTAGCGTCACCGGGGAGCTGTTTTTT.

The table lists this clonotype with a few counts. The chain couples TRBV6-2 or TRBV6-3 to TRBJ2-7; TRBD2 matches 10 bases. V was clipped by 4 bases and J by 1 base; unmatched bases: 1. Germline CDR1 is MNHEY and CDR2 is SVGEGT. CDR3 length: 14 amino acids. CDR3 in amino acids: CASSSSGGSYEQYF. The CDR3 region has the DNA TGTGCCAGCAGTTCTAGCGGGGGATCCTACGAGCAGTACTTC.

In this sample, this clonotype turned up many times. Sequence at one end of the junction differs from germline and may be a read error. The chain couples TRBV27 to TRBJ2-5; TRBD2 is a possible D gene (5 bases). Looked up from germline, CDR1 is MNHEY and CDR2 is SMNVEV (reference sequence). This CDR3 has 13 residues. This CDR3 is CASSPDLQETQYF. CDR3 DNA sequence: TGTGCTAGCAGCCCGGACTTACAAGAGACCCAGTACTTC.

The chain uses TRBV7-9 and TRBJ2-5; no reliable D call. V was shortened by 1 base and J by 0 bases, with 9 bases between the two germline ends. Per the germline V gene, CDR1 is SEHNR and CDR2 is FQNEAQ (reference sequence). CDR3 length: 15 amino acids. CDR3 nucleotide sequence: TGTGCCAGCAGCTTAGGGTCAGGTTACCAAGAGACCCAGTACTTC. The encoded protein is CASSLGSGYQETQYF.